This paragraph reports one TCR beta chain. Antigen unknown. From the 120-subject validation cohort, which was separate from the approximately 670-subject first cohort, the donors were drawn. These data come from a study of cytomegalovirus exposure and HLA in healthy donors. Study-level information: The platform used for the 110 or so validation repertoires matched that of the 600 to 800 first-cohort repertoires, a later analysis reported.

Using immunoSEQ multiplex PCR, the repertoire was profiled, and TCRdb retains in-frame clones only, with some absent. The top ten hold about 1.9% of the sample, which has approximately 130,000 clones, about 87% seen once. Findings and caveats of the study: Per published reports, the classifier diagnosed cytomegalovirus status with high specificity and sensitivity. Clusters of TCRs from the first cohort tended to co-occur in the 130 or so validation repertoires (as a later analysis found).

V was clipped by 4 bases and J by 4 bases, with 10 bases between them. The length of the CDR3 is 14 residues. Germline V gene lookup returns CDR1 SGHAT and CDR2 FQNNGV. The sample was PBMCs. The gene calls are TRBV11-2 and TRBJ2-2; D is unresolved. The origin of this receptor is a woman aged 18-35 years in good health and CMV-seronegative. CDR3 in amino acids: CASSYNTGTGELFF. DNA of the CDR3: TGTGCCAGCAGCTATAATACGGGCACCGGGGAGCTGTTTTTT.